Listed here are 7 T cell receptor beta chains from one sample, sequenced in a study of blood T cell repertoires in COVID-19. Profiled with immunoSEQ multiplex PCR; TCRdb holds only in-frame clones, not every one. The sample shows about 230,000 clones, roughly 85% of them seen only once. Sequences were obtained from peripheral blood. All receptors come from a woman in her seventies with active or convalescent COVID-19.

This clone was observed a single time. The chain joins TRBV25-1 to TRBJ1-2, with D maybe TRBD1 (6 bases). V was trimmed by 7 bases and J by 2 bases, leaving 14 bases between them. In germline, CDR1 is MGHDK, CDR2 SYGVNS. The length of the CDR3 is 14 residues. The CDR3 nucleotides read TGTGCCAGCACCTGGACAGTCCACAACTATGGCTACACCTTC. It is translated as CASTWTVHNYGYTF.

This chain joins TRBV5-8 and TRBJ1-1; a possible D gene is TRBD1 (6 bases). Trimming removed 2 bases at V and 1 base at J, with 12 bases between. The CDR3 is made up of 15 amino acids. The germline V gene has CDR1 SGHTS and CDR2 YDEGEE. CDR3 nucleotides: TGTGCCAGCAGCTTAAACCCGGACAGGAACACTGAAGCTTTCTTT. This sequence encodes CASSLNPDRNTEAFF.

The J gene is TRBJ2-7, the V gene TRBV6-2 or TRBV6-3; D remains unclear. Trimming removed 3 bases at V and 2 bases at J, with 8 bases between. CDR3 length: 13 amino acids. Germline V gene sequence: CDR1 MNHEY, CDR2 SVGEGT. CDR3 DNA: TGTGCCAGCAGTTATACGGTAACCTACGAGCAGTACTTC. Translation: CASSYTVTYEQYF.

At least ten counts were recorded for this clone. The V gene is TRBV19, the J gene TRBJ1-2, with 8 bases identical to TRBD1. Germline V lookup: CDR1 LNHDA, CDR2 SQIVND (reference sequence). The CDR3 extends over 11 amino acids. J gave up 8 bases and V 10 bases, and 6 bases lay outside the gene matches. CDR3 in amino acids: CATKQGDGYTF. CDR3 coding DNA: TGTGCCACAAAACAGGGGGACGGCTACACCTTC. The full variable domain, rest sourced from reference TRBV19 and TRBJ1-2, is DGGITQSPKYLFRKEGQNVTLSCEQNLNHDAMYWYRQDPGQGLRLIYYSQIVNDFQKGDIAEGYSVSREKKESFPLTVTSAQKNPTAFYLCATKQGDGYTFGSGTRLTVV.

The chain uses TRBV7-3 and TRBJ1-6; TRBD1 is a possible D gene (5 bases). The germline V gene encodes CDR1 SGHTA and CDR2 FQGTGA. This CDR3 has 13 amino acids. Trimming removed 5 bases at V and 10 bases at J, with 12 bases between. The CDR3: CASSPSGESPLHF. The CDR3 nucleotides are TGTGCCAGCAGCCCCTCGGGGGAGTCACCCCTCCACTTT.

V and J are TRBV5-1 and TRBJ1-2, with D uncertain. CDR1 is SGHRS, CDR2 YFSETQ, per germline. Trimming cost V 4 bases and J 1 base, with 17 bases left between them. The CDR3 loop spans 16 amino acids. The CDR3 loop reads CASSPGYSPFNYGYTF. CDR3 DNA: TGCGCCAGCAGCCCCGGGTACTCGCCCTTTAACTATGGCTACACCTTC.

The CDR3 sequence is CASTQSGGYGYTF. The CDR3 coding sequence is TGTGCCAGCACTCAGAGCGGGGGCTATGGCTACACCTTC. The rearrangement joins TRBV7-9 to TRBJ1-2; TRBD1 might be the D (5 bases). This CDR3 contains 13 residues. Per germline, CDR1 SEHNR and CDR2 FQNEAQ (reference sequence). V lost 7 bases and J lost 4, with 13 bases in between.